This T cell receptor beta chain was documented in a study of blood T cell repertoires in COVID-19. This table comes from immunoSEQ multiplex PCR, and its TCRdb copy is limited to in-frame clones, with some not included. Of roughly 100,000 clones in the sample, 80% to 90% were seen once. The CDR3 has 14 residues. Trimming took 3 bases from V and 5 from J, leaving 11 bases between them. The V gene's germline CDR1 is SGHRS and CDR2 YFSETQ. The receptor was derived from a human donor in a cohort sampled during active COVID-19. Specimen: peripheral blood. The chain carries TRBV5-1 and TRBJ1-4; the D gene is possibly TRBD1 (6 bases). The CDR3 DNA is TGCGCCAGCAGCTGGAACAGGGAGAATGAAAAACTGTTTTTT. Protein: CASSWNRENEKLFF.